The clone carrying this TCR beta chain has ten or more counts. TCRdb ran MiXCR on the reads and lists one entry per CDR3 protein. The sample lists approximately 250,000 distinct CDR3 sequences; around an eighth were seen once. The sample comes from a study of T cell repertoires in cytomegalovirus infection. Study as a whole: TCR beta signatures that were public indicated CMV infection and matching HLA type.

This CDR3 is built from 15 residues. Trimming took 0 bases from V and 7 from J, leaving 12 bases between them. Germline CDR1 is LGHNT and CDR2 is FRNRAP. The receptor was derived from a human donor in good health (CMV status not recorded). Some clones in this sample may be carry-over from other donors' samples. V is TRBV12-5 and J is TRBJ2-2; D is tentatively TRBD1 or TRBD2 (5 bases each). The specimen sequenced was PBMCs. Written as DNA, the CDR3 is TGTGCTAGTGGTTTGGTTATTGGGACCCTCGGGGAGCTGTTTTTT. Translating gives CASGLVIGTLGELFF.